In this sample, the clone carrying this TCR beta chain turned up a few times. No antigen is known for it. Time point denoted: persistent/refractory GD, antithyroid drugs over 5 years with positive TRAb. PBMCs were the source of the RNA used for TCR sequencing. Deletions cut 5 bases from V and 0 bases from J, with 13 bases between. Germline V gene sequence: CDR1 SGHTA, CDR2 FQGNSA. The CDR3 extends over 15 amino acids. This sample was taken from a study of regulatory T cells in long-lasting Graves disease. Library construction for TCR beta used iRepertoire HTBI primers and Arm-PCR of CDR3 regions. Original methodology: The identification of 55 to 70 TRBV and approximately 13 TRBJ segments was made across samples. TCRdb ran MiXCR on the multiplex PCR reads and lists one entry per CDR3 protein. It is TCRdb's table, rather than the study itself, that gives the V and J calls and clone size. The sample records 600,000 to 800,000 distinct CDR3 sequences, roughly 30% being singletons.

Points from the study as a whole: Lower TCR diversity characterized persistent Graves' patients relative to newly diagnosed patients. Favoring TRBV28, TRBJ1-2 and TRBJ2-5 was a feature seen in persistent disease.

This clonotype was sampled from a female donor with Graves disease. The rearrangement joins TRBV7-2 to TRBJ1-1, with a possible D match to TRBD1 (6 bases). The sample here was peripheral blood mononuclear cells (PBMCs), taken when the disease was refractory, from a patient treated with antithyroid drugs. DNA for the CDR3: TGTGCCAGCAGCGCTTTGGGGGCCCTGAACACTGAAGCTTTCTTT. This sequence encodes CASSALGALNTEAFF.